A single sample gave rise to the 4 T cell receptor beta chains below, sequenced in a study of T cell responses to AZD1222 COVID-19 vaccine. The repertoire was sequenced with immunoSEQ multiplex PCR; TCRdb's copy has only in-frame clones and lacks some. The sample consists of about 140,000 clones, almost 95% of them appearing once. Specimen: peripheral blood, collected 28 days after the second AZD1222 dose. The receptors stem from an adult who received the AZD1222 COVID-19 vaccine.

The J gene is TRBJ2-5, the V gene TRBV7-2; tentative D call: TRBD2 (5 bases). Germline assignment: CDR1 SGHTA and CDR2 FQGNSA. CDR3 length equals 13 residues. Trimming stripped 0 bases from V and 7 bases from J, with 9 bases between. The CDR3 nucleotides read TGTGCCAGCAGCTTAGCGGGGAGCGTGACCCAGTACTTC. Protein: CASSLAGSVTQYF. Full variable domain (missing parts from reference TRBV7-2 and TRBJ2-5): GAGVSQSPSNKVTEKGKDVELRCDPISGHTALYWYRQSLGQGLEFLIYFQGNSAPDKSGLPSDRFSAERTGGSVSTLTIQRTQQEDSAVYLCASSLAGSVTQYFGPGTRLLVL.

The chain carries TRBV7-2 and TRBJ2-1; TRBD1 matches at 9 bases. V dropped 3 bases and J dropped 9; count of bases not matched to a gene: 6. CDR3 length: 14 residues. Germline assignment: CDR1 SGHTA and CDR2 FQGNSA. For the CDR3, the DNA is TGTGCCAGCAGCTTCCCTACAGGGGGCTTTGAGCAGTTCTTC. The encoded protein is CASSFPTGGFEQFF.

The J gene is TRBJ1-3, the V gene TRBV7-2; D gene uncertain. Germline assignment: CDR1 SGHTA and CDR2 FQGNSA. CDR3 size: 14 residues. The V end lost 3 bases, the J end lost 0 bases, and 6 bases lay between the germline ends. The CDR3: CASSLDPSGNTIYF. CDR3 in DNA: TGTGCCAGCAGCTTGGATCCCTCTGGAAACACCATATATTTT.

The chain recombines TRBV9 with TRBJ2-1; possible D gene TRBD1, 6 bases. CDR3 length: 15 residues. Germline V lookup: CDR1 SGDLS, CDR2 YYNGEE. Deletions cut 3 bases from V and 9 bases from J, with 19 bases between. CDR3 sequence (DNA): TGTGCCAGCAGCGGATCAGGGGTCGGGATTGGTGAGCAGTTCTTC. Translated, it gives CASSGSGVGIGEQFF.